A single sample gave rise to the 18 T cell receptor beta chains below, sequenced in a study of tumor-infiltrating lymphocytes in primary liver carcinoma. Starting material for RNA and DNA co-extraction consisted of roughly 19-30 mg of unsorted bulk tissue. Starting from 500 ng of total RNA, TCR beta cDNA was produced with a primer in the constant region. Each TCR beta library was derived from three nested multiplex PCR rounds that employed slightly modified ARM-PCR. For roughly 10 cycles apiece, the opening two PCR rounds ran with TRBV1-TRBV30 forward primers and a C-beta reverse primer. TCRdb re-called the multiplex PCR reads through MiXCR, storing one row per CDR3 protein. Of 100,000 to 150,000 distinct CDR3 sequences listed, 64% are singletons. Specimen: liver tumor tissue from sampling region 3. Subset reported: tumor region T3, left-lateral pole. The receptors come from a woman in her fifties or sixties with primary liver carcinoma and hepatitis B virus infection.

This clonotype was detected many times. The rearrangement uses TRBV13 and TRBJ2-7; 9 bases agree with TRBD1. V shed 3 bases and J 3 bases; nucleotides not matched to a gene: 3. The CDR3 consists of 14 residues. Germline V gene lookup returns CDR1 PRHDT and CDR2 FYEKMQ (reference sequence). The CDR3 reads CASSLEGQGYEQYF. Written as DNA, the CDR3 is TGTGCCAGCAGCTTGGAGGGACAGGGCTACGAGCAGTACTTC.

V and J are TRBV18 and TRBJ2-1; 7 bases align to TRBD1. Germline CDR1 reads KGHSH; CDR2 reads LQKENI. J was trimmed by 7 bases and V by 2 bases; bases with no gene match: 2. The CDR3 covers 13 residues. This CDR3 reads CASSPDRANEQFF. CDR3 in DNA: TGTGCCAGCTCACCAGACAGGGCGAATGAGCAGTTCTTC.

Points on this clonotype: One end of the junction does not line up with germline, which may come from a read error. The chain links TRBV12-3 or TRBV12-4 to TRBJ2-5; 9 bases align to TRBD1. The CDR3 length is 15 residues. CDR3 DNA: TGTGTCAGCAGTTTTACCACAGGGGGCGCGGAGACCCAGCACTTC. Amino acid sequence: CVSSFTTGGAETQHF.

V and J are TRBV29-1 and TRBJ1-1, with 10 bases identical to TRBD1. This CDR3 has 15 amino acids. Germline values: CDR1 SQVTM, CDR2 ANQGSEA. The CDR3 DNA reads TGCATCCCACTACCGGGACAGGGGATTTACACTGAAGCTTTCTTT. Translated: CIPLPGQGIYTEAFF.

As regards this clonotype: A read error may account for a junction end that differs from germline. This chain joins TRBV4-2 and TRBJ1-2; perhaps TRBD1 as D (5 bases). CDR3 length: 16 amino acids. Germline V CDR1 and CDR2: LGHNA, YNFKEQ. The CDR3 here is CASSQDGAGSNYVYTF. CDR3 coding DNA: TGTGCCAGTAGCCAAGATGGGGCAGGGAGCAACTATGTCTACACCTTC.

This sequence joins TRBV20-1 and TRBJ2-7; TRBD2 agrees at 10 bases. CDR3 length: 15 amino acids. J lost 1 base, V lost 5 bases, and 8 bases had no gene match. Germline CDR1 DFQATT, CDR2 SNEGSKA (reference sequence). The CDR3 loop is CSARTGTSESYEQYF. In DNA form, the CDR3 reads TGCAGTGCTCGGACCGGGACTAGCGAATCCTACGAGCAGTACTTC.

The chain employs TRBV28 and TRBJ2-4; D is unclear. Germline V lookup: CDR1 MDHEN, CDR2 SYDVKM. The germline V and J ends were trimmed by 2 bases and 1 base, with 0 bases remaining between them. This CDR3 is 12 amino acids long. Here the CDR3 reads CASSLAKNIQYF. The CDR3 DNA sequence: TGTGCCAGCAGTTTAGCCAAAAACATTCAGTACTTC.

Note on this clonotype: At one of its ends the junction is not consistent with the germline gene, which may arise from a read error. The chain employs TRBV11-2 and TRBJ1-6, with D unresolved. Germline assignment: CDR1 SGHAT and CDR2 FQNNGV. This CDR3 comprises 13 residues. The CDR3 DNA follows: TGTGCCGGCAGCTTTATAATGAATTCACCCCTCCTCTTT. Translating it yields CAGSFIMNSPLLF.

The V call is TRBV5-4, the J call TRBJ2-1, with D tentatively TRBD1 (5 bases). This CDR3 contains 14 residues. CDR1 and CDR2 from the germline V gene are SGHNT and YYREEE (reference sequence). V lost 0 bases and J 4 bases, leaving 8 bases between the germline ends. In DNA form, the CDR3 reads TGTGCCAGCAGCTTGGGACAGCATTACAATGAGCAGTTCTTC. Its protein product is CASSLGQHYNEQFF.

This clonotype was seen only once. The junction departs from germline at one end; a sequencing error may be responsible. The chain employs TRBV7-8 and TRBJ1-5; perhaps TRBD1 as D (6 bases). Germline V gene sequence: CDR1 SGHVS, CDR2 FQNEAQ. There are 14 residues in the CDR3. CDR3: CASSLGWDNQPRHF. DNA for the CDR3: TGTGCCAGCAGCTTAGGTTGGGACAATCAGCCCCGGCATTTT.

About this clonotype: The junction and the germline gene differ at one end; a read error may be behind it. This chain connects TRBV5-1 to TRBJ2-2, with 8 bases matching TRBD1. Germline CDR1 reads SGHRS; CDR2 reads YFSETQ. The CDR3 runs 16 residues. CDR3 in DNA: TGCGCCAGCAGCTGGAGTTCAGGGGGCAACACCGGGGAGCTGTTCTTT. This sequence encodes CASSWSSGGNTGELFF.

As for this clonotype: An end of the junction differs from the germline gene, which may be a read error. The rearrangement links TRBV5-6 to TRBJ2-3; perhaps TRBD2 as D (6 bases). The CDR3 contains 14 residues. Germline CDR1 reads SGHDT; CDR2 reads YYEEEE. Here the CDR3 reads CASSRRVITGTQYF. CDR3 bases: TGTGCGAGCAGTCGGAGGGTGATTACAGGTACGCAGTATTTT.

A word on this clonotype: The germline gene is not matched at one end of the junction; a read error may be the cause. The rearrangement joins TRBV11-3 to TRBJ2-5, with 12 bases matching TRBD2. CDR1 SGHNT and CDR2 YENEEA come from the germline V gene. The CDR3 runs to 20 residues. The CDR3 nucleotides are TGTGCCAGCAGCCTAAGGGGGCCGGGTCTAGCGGGAGGGTTCCAAGAGACCCAGTACTTT. It codes for CASSLRGPGLAGGFQETQYF.

This clonotype occurred once. At one end, the junction sequence differs from germline, possibly due to a read error. V and J are TRBV11-2 and TRBJ2-1; D tentatively fits TRBD1 or TRBD2 (5 bases each). This CDR3 region has 14 residues. The germline gives CDR1 SGHAT, CDR2 FQNNGV. The CDR3: CASSLGGDRNEQFF. The CDR3 DNA is TGTGCCAGCAGTTTAGGTGGGGACCGCAATGAGCAGTTCTTC.

Relative to its sample, this clonotype is medium-sized. The chain is built from TRBV11-2 and TRBJ2-5; D remains unclear. The CDR3 has 13 amino acids. Trimming left V 1 base short and J 4 bases short, with 7 bases between. Germline loops: CDR1 SGHAT, CDR2 FQNNGV. The CDR3, as DNA: TGTGCCAGCAGCTTAGGGCTAGGAGAGACCCAGTACTTC. Translation gives CASSLGLGETQYF.

This clonotype has more than one count but fewer than ten. Just one base apart from a much larger clone, this may be a read error. The genes are TRBV14 and TRBJ2-1; 7 positions match TRBD2. J lost 2 bases, V lost 0 bases, and 7 bases had no gene match. The CDR3 consists of 17 residues. CDR1 SGHDN and CDR2 FVKESK come from the germline V gene. CDR3 sequence (DNA): TGTGCCAGCAGCCAAGATCAGAGGGAGGGCGCCTACAATGAGCAGTTCTTC. Amino acids: CASSQDQREGAYNEQFF.

The genes are TRBV13 and TRBJ2-1, with 8 bases identical to TRBD2. The CDR3 is 15 amino acids. Per the germline V gene, CDR1 is PRHDT and CDR2 is FYEKMQ (reference sequence). CDR3 protein: CNSSLGTSGNNEQFF. CDR3 bases: TGTAACAGCAGCTTAGGTACTAGCGGAAACAATGAGCAGTTCTTC.

This chain uses TRBV28 with TRBJ2-7, with 16 bases lining up with TRBD2. The V gene end was trimmed by 6 bases and the J gene end by 4 bases; junction bases not matched to a gene: 15. The CDR3 totals 19 residues. Germline CDR1 and CDR2: MDHEN and SYDVKM. CDR3 in amino acids: CASSNPGTSGRAKWYEQYF. CDR3 DNA sequence: TGTGCCAGCAGCAACCCCGGGACTAGCGGGAGGGCGAAGTGGTACGAGCAGTACTTC.